This T cell receptor (beta chain) originates from a study of T cell responses to AZD1222 COVID-19 vaccine. General study results and limits: CD4 TCRs covered the whole spike, strongest at regions 160-218 and 743-854. Unmutated regions of variants are reportedly targeted by nearly half of spike-specific TCRs.

Profiling relied on immunoSEQ multiplex PCR, and the TCRdb table lists in-frame clones only, not all of them. This sample has over 100,000 clones, with roughly 84% found just once. Looked up from germline, CDR1 is LGHNA and CDR2 is YNFKEQ. This CDR3 contains 16 residues. The V segment lost 0 bases and the J segment 5 bases; nucleotides outside the gene matches: 4. Notes on this clone: As yet, its antigen is unknown.

This rearrangement joins TRBV4-2 to TRBJ1-4; 9 bases fit TRBD1. The source of this sequence is an adult in good health. The source material was peripheral blood, sampled on day 0 of AZD1222 vaccination. CDR3: CASSQEGQGRNEKLFF. Here the CDR3 DNA reads TGTGCCAGCAGCCAAGAGGGACAGGGCCGGAATGAAAAACTGTTTTTT.